This entry features one TCR beta chain sequence. This table comes from immunoSEQ multiplex PCR, and its TCRdb copy is limited to in-frame clones, with some not included. The data contain about 150,000 clones, around four fifths of them singletons. This sample was included in a study of blood T cell repertoires in COVID-19. Overall study context: Acute and convalescent COVID-19 samples came from the United States, Italy and Spain. PBMCs, B-cell-depleted T cells, or T cells were the source of the cDNA or gDNA that made up the material.

From germline, CDR1 is SGHRS and CDR2 YFSETQ. The CDR3 runs to 15 residues. V gave up 0 bases and J gave up 4 bases; unmatched junction bases: 2. This chain connects TRBV5-1 to TRBJ1-4; 8 bases align to TRBD1. The clonotype was recovered from a woman older than 75 with acute or convalescent COVID-19. Sequencing was performed on peripheral blood. This chain's CDR3 is CASSLGTGNNEKLFF. Written as DNA, the CDR3 is TGCGCCAGCAGCTTGGGGACAGGGAATAATGAAAAACTGTTTTTT.